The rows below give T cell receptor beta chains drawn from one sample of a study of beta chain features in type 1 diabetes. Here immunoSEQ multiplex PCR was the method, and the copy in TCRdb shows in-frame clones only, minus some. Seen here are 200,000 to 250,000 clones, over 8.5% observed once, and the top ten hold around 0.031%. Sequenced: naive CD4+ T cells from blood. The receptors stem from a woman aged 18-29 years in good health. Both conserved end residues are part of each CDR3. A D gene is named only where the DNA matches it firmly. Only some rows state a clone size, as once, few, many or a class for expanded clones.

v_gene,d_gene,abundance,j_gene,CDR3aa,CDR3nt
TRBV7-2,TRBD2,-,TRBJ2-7,CASSPSGASYEQYF,TGTGCCAGCAGCCCCAGCGGGGCCTCCTACGAGCAGTACTTC
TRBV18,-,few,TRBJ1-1,CASSPLSVQGTPEAFF,TGTGCCAGCTCACCACTCTCTGTTCAGGGAACTCCTGAAGCTTTCTTT
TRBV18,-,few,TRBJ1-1,CASSPGQSQTEAFF,TGTGCCAGCTCACCCGGACAGAGTCAGACTGAAGCTTTCTTT
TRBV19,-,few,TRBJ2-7,CASSTAGTSAYEQYF,TGTGCCAGTAGTACTGCCGGGACTTCCGCCTACGAGCAGTACTTC
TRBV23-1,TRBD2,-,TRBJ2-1,CASSQSQTGLAGLLYYNEQFF,TGCGCCAGCAGTCAATCACAAACGGGACTAGCGGGACTCCTTTACTACAATGAGCAGTTCTTC
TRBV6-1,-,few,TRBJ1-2,CASSLAGDGYTF,TGTGCCAGCAGCCTAGCAGGGGATGGCTACACCTTC
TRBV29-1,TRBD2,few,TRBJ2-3,CSAEGFSGGAPLADTQYF,TGCAGCGCCGAGGGATTTAGCGGGGGGGCCCCCCTTGCAGATACGCAGTATTTT
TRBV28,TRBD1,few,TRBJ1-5,CASSLGQGYQPQHF,TGTGCCAGCAGTTTGGGACAGGGGTATCAGCCCCAGCATTTT
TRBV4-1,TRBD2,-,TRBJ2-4,CASSQESTREGAKNIQYF,TGCGCCAGCAGCCAAGAGTCGACGCGGGAGGGAGCCAAAAACATTCAGTACTTC
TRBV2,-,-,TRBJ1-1,CASSGEQGLNTEAFF,TGTGCCAGCAGTGGCGAACAGGGCCTGAACACTGAAGCTTTCTTT
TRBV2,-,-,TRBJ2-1,CASSERQVSYNEQFF,TGTGCCAGCAGTGAACGACAGGTCTCCTACAATGAGCAGTTCTTC
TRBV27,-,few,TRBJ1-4,CASSLQQGEKLFF,TGTGCCAGCAGTTTGCAGCAGGGTGAAAAACTGTTTTTT
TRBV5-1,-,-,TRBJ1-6,CASSLGMRNSPLHF,TGCGCCAGCAGCTTAGGCATGAGGAATTCACCCCTCCACTTT
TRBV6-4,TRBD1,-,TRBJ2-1,CASSVQGQGYTEQFF,TGTGCCAGCAGTGTTCAGGGACAGGGGTATACTGAGCAGTTCTTC
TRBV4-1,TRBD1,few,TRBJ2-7,CASSQDDRGVYEQYF,TGCGCCAGCAGCCAAGATGACAGGGGTGTTTACGAGCAGTACTTC
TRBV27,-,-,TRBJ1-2,CASSRAGGPDYGYTF,TGTGCCAGCAGTCGGGCGGGTGGGCCTGACTATGGCTACACCTTC
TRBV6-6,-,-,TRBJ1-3,CASSYSGNTIYF,TGTGCCAGCAGTTATAGTGGAAACACCATATATTTT
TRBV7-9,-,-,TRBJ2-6,CASSLDILGGTGANVLTF,TGTGCCAGCAGCTTAGATATCCTCGGGGGAACTGGGGCCAACGTCCTGACTTTC
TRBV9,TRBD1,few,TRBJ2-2,CASSPGTGGTGELFF,TGTGCCAGCAGCCCTGGGACAGGGGGCACCGGGGAGCTGTTTTTT
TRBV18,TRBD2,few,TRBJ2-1,CASSPGGRAYNEQFF,TGTGCCAGCTCACCAGGCGGGAGGGCCTACAATGAGCAGTTCTTC
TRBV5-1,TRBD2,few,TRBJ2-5,CASSATTSDQETQYF,TGCGCCAGCAGCGCTACTACTAGCGACCAAGAGACCCAGTACTTC
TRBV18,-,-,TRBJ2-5,CASSPRPTGEETQYF,TGTGCCAGCTCACCTCGGCCCACGGGGGAAGAGACCCAGTACTTC
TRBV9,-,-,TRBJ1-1,CASSVATGSEAFF,TGTGCCAGCAGCGTAGCTACGGGTTCTGAAGCTTTCTTT
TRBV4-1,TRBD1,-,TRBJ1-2,CASSQGASTGIYGYTF,TGCGCCAGCAGCCAAGGGGCTTCGACAGGGATATATGGCTACACCTTC
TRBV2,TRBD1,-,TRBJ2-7,CATGTGERKRYEQYF,TGTGCCACCGGGACAGGAGAAAGGAAACGTTACGAGCAGTACTTC
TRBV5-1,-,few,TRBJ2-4,CASSAGSVGAKNIQYF,TGCGCCAGCAGCGCCGGTTCGGTCGGGGCCAAAAACATTCAGTACTTC
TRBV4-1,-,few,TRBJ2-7,CASSQAGTDLSYEQYF,TGCGCCAGCAGCCAAGCCGGGACTGACCTATCCTACGAGCAGTACTTC
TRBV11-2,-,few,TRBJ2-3,CASSRVRNYYTDTQYF,TGTGCCAGCAGCCGTGTGAGAAACTACTACACAGATACGCAGTATTTT